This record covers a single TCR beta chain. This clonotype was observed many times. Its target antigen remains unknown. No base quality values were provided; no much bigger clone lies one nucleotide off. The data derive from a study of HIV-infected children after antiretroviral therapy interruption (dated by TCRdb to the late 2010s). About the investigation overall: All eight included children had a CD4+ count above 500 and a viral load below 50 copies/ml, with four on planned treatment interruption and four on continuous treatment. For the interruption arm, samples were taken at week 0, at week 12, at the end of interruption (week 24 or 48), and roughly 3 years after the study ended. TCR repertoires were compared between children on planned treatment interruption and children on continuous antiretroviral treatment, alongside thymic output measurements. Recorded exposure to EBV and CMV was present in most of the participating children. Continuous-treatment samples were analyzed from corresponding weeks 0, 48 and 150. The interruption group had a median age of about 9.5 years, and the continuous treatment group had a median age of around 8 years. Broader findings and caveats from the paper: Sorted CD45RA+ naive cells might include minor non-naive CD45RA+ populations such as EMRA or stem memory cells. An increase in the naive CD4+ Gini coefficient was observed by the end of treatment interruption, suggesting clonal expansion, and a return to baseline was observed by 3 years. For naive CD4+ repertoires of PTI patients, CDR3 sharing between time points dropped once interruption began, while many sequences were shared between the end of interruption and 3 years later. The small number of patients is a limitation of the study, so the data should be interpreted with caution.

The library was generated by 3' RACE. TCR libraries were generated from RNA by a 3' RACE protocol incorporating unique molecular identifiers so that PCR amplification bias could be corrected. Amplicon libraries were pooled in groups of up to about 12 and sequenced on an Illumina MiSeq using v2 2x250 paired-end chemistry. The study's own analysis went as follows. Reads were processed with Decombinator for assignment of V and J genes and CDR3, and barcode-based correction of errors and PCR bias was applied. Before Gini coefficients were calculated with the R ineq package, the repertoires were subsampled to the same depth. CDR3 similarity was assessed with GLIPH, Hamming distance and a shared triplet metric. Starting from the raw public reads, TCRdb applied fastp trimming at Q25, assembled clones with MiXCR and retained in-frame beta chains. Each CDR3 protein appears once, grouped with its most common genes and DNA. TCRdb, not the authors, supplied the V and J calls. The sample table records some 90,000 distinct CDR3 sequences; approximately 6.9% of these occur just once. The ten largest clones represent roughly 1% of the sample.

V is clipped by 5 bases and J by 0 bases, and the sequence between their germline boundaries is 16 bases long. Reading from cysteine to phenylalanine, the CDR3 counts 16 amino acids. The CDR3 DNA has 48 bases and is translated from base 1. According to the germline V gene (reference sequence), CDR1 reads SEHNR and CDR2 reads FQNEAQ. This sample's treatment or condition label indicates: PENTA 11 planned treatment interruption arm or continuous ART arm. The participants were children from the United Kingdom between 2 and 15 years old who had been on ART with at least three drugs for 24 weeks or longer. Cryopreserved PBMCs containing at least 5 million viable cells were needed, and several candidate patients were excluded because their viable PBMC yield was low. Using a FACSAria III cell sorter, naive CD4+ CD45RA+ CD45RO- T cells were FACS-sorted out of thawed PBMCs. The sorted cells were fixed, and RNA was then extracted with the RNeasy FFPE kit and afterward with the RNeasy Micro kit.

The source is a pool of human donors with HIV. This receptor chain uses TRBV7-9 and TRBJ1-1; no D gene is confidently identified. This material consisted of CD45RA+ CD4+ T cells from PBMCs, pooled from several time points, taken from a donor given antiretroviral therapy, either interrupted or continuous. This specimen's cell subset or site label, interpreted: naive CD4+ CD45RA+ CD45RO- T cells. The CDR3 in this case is CASSLHVLIMNTEAFF. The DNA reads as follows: TGTGCCAGCAGCCTCCATGTTCTAATCATGAACACTGAAGCTTTCTTT.